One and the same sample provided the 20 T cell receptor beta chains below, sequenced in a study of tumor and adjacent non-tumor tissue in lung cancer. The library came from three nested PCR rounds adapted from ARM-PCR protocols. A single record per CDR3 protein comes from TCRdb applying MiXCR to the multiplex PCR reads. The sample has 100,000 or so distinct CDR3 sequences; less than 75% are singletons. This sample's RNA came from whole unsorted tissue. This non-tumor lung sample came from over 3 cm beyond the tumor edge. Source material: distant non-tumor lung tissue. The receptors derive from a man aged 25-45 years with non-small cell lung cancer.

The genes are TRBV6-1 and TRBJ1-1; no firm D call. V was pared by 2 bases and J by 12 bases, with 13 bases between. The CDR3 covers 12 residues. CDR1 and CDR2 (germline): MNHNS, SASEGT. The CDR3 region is CASSESVRESFF. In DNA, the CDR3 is TGTGCCAGCAGTGAATCAGTTCGAGAATCTTTCTTT.

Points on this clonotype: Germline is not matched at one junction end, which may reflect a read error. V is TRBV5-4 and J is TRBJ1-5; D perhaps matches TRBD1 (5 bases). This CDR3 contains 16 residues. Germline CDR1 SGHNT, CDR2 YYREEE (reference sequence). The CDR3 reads CARSLAGGGSNQPQHF. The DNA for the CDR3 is TGTGCCAGAAGCTTGGCCGGGGGTGGGAGTAATCAGCCCCAGCATTTT.

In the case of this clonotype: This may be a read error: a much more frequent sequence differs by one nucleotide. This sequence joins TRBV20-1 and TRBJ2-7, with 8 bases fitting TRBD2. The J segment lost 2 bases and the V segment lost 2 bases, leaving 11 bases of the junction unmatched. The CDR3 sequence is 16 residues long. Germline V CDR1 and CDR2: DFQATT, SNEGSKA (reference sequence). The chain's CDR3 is CSARSGVAGPPYEQYF. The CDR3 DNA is TGCAGTGCTAGATCCGGGGTAGCGGGGCCTCCCTACGAGCAGTACTTC.

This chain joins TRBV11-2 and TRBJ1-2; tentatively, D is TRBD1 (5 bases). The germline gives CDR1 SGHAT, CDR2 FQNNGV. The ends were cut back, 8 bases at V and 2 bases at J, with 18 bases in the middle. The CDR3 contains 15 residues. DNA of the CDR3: TGTGCCAGCGGTCTTAAAGGGGACGCGAACTATGGCTACACCTTC. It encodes CASGLKGDANYGYTF.

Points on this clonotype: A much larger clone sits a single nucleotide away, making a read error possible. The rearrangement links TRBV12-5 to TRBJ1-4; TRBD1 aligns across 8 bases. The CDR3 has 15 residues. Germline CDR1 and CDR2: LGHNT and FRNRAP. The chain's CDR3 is CAGGLNRGTSEKLFF. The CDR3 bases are TGTGCTGGTGGTCTAAACAGGGGGACGAGTGAAAAACTGTTTTTT.

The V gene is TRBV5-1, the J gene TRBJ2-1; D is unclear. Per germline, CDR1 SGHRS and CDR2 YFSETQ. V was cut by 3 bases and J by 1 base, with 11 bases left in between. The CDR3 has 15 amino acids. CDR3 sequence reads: CASSSYQGSYNEQFF. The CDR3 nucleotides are TGCGCCAGCAGCTCCTACCAAGGGTCCTACAATGAGCAGTTCTTC.

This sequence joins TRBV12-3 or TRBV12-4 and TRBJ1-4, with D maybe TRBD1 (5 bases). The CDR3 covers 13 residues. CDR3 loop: CVSRQLYMGVPFF. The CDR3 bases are TGTGTCAGTAGACAACTGTATATGGGGGTCCCGTTTTTT.

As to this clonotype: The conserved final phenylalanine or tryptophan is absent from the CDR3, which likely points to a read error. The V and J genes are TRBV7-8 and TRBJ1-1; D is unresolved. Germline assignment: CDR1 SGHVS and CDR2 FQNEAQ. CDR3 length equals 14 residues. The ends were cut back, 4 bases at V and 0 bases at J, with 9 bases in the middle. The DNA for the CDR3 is TGTGCCAGCAGCTCCCAGACAATGAACACTGAAGCTTTCTCT. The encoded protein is CASSSQTMNTEAFS.

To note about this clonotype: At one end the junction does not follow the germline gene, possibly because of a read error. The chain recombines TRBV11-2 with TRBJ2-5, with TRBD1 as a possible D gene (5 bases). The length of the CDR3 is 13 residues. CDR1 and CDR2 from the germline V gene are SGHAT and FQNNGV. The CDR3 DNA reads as TGTACCAGCAACTTAGTAGGGGTTGAGACCCAGTACTTC. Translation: CTSNLVGVETQYF.

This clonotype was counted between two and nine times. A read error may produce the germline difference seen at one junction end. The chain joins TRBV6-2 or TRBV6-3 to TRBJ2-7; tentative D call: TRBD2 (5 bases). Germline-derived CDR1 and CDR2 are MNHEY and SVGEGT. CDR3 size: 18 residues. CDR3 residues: CASSLVSPEGRWNNEQYF. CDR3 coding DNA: TGTGCTAGCAGTTTAGTATCTCCTGAGGGCCGCTGGAATAACGAGCAGTACTTC.

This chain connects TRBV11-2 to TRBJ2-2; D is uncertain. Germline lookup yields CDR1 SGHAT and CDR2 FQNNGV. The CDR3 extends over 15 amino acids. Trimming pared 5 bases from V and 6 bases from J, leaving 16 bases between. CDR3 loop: CASSHQTGSSGELFF. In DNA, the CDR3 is TGTGCCAGCAGCCATCAAACGGGTTCATCCGGGGAGCTGTTTTTT.

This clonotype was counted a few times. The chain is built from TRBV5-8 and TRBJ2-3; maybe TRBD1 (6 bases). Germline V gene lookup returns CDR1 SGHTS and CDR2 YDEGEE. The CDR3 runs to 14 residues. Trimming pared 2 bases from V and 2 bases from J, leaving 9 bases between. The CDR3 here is CASSFGQITDTQYF. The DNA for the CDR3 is TGTGCCAGCAGCTTTGGACAGATCACAGATACGCAGTATTTT.

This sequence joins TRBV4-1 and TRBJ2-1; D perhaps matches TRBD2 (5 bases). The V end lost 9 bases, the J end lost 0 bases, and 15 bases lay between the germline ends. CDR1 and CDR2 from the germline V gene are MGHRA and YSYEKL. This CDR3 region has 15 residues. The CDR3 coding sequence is TGCGCCAGTAGCTATAATAGCGCCTCCTACAATGAGCAGTTCTTC. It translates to CASSYNSASYNEQFF.

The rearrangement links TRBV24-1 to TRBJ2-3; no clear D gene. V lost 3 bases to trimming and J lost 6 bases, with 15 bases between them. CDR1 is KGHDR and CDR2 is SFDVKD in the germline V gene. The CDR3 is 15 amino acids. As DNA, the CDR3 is TGTGCCACCAGTGATCGAGTGAAGACGTTGGATACGCAGTATTTT. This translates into CATSDRVKTLDTQYF.

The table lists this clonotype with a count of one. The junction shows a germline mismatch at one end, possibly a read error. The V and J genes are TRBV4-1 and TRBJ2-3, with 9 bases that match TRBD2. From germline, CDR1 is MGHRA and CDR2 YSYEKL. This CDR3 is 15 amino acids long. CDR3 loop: CASSPGSGGRNTRYF. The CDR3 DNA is TGCGCCAGCAGCCCCGGTAGCGGGGGCAGGAATACGCGGTATTTT.

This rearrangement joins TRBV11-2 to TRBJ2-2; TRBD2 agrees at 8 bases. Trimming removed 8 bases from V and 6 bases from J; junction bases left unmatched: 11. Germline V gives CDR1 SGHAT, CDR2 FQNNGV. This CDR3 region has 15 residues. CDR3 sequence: CASGRVLAGSGELFF. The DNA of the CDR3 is TGTGCCAGCGGCCGAGTTTTAGCGGGATCCGGGGAGCTGTTTTTT.

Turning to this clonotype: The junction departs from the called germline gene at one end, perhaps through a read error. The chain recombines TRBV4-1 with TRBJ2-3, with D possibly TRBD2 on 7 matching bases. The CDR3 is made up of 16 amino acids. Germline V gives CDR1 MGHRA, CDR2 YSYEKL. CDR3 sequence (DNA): TGCGCCAGCAGCCAAGTCGCGGGGGCACACACAAATACGCAGTATTTT. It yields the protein CASSQVAGAHTNTQYF.

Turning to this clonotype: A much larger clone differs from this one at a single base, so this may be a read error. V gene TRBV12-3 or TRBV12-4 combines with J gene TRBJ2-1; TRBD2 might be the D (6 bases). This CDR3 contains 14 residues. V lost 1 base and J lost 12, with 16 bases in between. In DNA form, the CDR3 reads TGTGCCAGCAGTTTAGATCCGGGACTCTGGGGGCAGTTCTTC. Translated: CASSLDPGLWGQFF.

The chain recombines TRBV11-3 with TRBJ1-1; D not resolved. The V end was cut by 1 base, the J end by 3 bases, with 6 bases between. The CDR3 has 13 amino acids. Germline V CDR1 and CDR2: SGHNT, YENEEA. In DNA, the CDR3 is TGTGCCAGCAGCTTAGTATGTGACACTGAAGCTTTCTTT. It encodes CASSLVCDTEAFF.

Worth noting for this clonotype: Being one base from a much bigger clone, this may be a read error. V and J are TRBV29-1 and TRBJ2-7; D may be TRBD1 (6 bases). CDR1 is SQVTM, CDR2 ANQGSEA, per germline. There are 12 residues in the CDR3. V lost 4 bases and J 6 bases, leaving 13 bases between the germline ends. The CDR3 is CSVAGANSEQYF. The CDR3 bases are TGCAGCGTTGCAGGGGCCAACTCCGAGCAGTACTTC.